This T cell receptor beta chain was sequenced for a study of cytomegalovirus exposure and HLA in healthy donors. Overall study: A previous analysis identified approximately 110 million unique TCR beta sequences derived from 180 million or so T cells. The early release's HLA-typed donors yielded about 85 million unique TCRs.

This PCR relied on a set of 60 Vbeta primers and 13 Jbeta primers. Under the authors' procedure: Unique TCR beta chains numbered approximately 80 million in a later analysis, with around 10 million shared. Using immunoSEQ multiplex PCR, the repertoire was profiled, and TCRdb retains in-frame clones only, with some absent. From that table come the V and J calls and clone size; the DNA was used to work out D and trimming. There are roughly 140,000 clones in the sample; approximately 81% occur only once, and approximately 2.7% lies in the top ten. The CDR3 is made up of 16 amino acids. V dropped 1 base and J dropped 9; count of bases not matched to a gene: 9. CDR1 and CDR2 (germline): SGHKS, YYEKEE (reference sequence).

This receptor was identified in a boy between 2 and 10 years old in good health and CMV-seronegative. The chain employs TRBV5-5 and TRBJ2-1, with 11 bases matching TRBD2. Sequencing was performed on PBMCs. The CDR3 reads CASSLTPSGRISEQFF. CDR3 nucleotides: TGTGCCAGCAGCTTGACGCCTAGCGGGAGGATAAGTGAGCAGTTCTTC.